Listed below are T cell receptor beta chains from one sample, sequenced in a study of blood T cell repertoires in COVID-19. Clones were read by immunoSEQ multiplex PCR, and TCRdb kept only the in-frame ones, dropping some. The table lists roughly 140,000 clones, approximately 82% of them singletons. The sample was peripheral blood. The source of these receptors is a woman in her forties or fifties in a cohort sampled during active or convalescent COVID-19. Each CDR3 is given with its conserved first and last residue. D genes are given only for firm matches. Size is stated for part of the rows, as once, few or many counts, or as a class when the clone is expanded.

clone size	D gene	J gene	V gene	CDR3 protein	CDR3 DNA
NA	NA	TRBJ2-7	TRBV7-9	CASSLDRGKQYF	TGTGCCAGCAGCTTAGATCGGGGGAAGCAGTACTTC
NA	TRBD2	TRBJ2-7	TRBV7-6	CASSLSGGVYEQYF	TGTGCCAGCAGCTTATCGGGGGGTGTCTACGAGCAGTACTTC
NA	NA	TRBJ2-2	TRBV3-1/TRBV3-2	CASSQLGQTGELFF	TGTGCCAGCAGCCAATTGGGGCAGACCGGGGAGCTGTTTTTT
NA	NA	TRBJ2-7	TRBV19	CARTSKGQPKSYEQYF	TGTGCCAGAACCTCCAAAGGACAGCCGAAATCCTACGAGCAGTACTTC
NA	TRBD1	TRBJ2-1	TRBV5-4	CASSLVVGTGGGHEQFF	TGTGCCAGCAGCTTGGTCGTCGGGACAGGGGGCGGGCATGAGCAGTTCTTC
NA	NA	TRBJ2-3	TRBV6-5	CASSYSTHSDTQYF	TGTGCCAGCAGTTACTCAACCCACTCAGATACGCAGTATTTT
few	NA	TRBJ1-5	TRBV6-4	CASSLDTYQPQHF	TGTGCCAGCAGCCTTGACACTTATCAGCCCCAGCATTTT
NA	NA	TRBJ2-6	TRBV11-1	CASSSGSGANVLTF	TGTGCCAGCAGCTCGGGCTCTGGGGCCAACGTCCTGACTTTC
NA	NA	TRBJ2-2	TRBV30	CAWSVSGKETGELFF	TGTGCCTGGAGTGTTTCCGGGAAGGAGACCGGGGAGCTGTTTTTT
NA	TRBD2	TRBJ2-1	TRBV19	CASNSGGAGHPEQFF	TGTGCCAGTAATAGCGGGGGGGCCGGTCATCCTGAGCAGTTCTTC
NA	NA	TRBJ2-1	TRBV7-6	CASSLGLRGRKYNEQFF	TGTGCCAGCAGCTTAGGACTGCGGGGCCGCAAATACAATGAGCAGTTCTTC
once	NA	TRBJ1-3	TRBV19	CASSIEAGTSGNTIYF	TGTGCCAGTAGTATAGAGGCAGGTACCTCTGGAAACACCATATATTTT
NA	NA	TRBJ2-1	TRBV2	CASSSATDYNEQFF	TGTGCCAGCAGTTCGGCGACAGACTACAATGAGCAGTTCTTC
NA	NA	TRBJ2-1	TRBV5-1	CASSANPRRSSYNEQFF	TGCGCCAGCAGCGCGAACCCCCGACGGAGCTCCTACAATGAGCAGTTCTTC
few	NA	TRBJ1-3	TRBV7-9	CATSLWGENTIYF	TGTGCTACCAGCTTGTGGGGGGAAAACACCATATATTTT
NA	TRBD2	TRBJ2-3	TRBV28	CASSLSGGRGDTQYF	TGTGCCAGCAGTTTAAGCGGGGGGAGGGGAGATACGCAGTATTTT
few	NA	TRBJ1-2	TRBV7-3	CASSLRGYGYTF	TGTGCCAGCAGCTTGCGTGGCTATGGCTACACCTTC
NA	NA	TRBJ1-2	TRBV24-1	CATEERAGYGYTF	TGTGCCACCGAGGAAAGGGCGGGCTATGGCTACACCTTC
once	TRBD1	TRBJ2-1	TRBV30	CAWSLLQGHEQFF	TGTGCCTGGAGTTTACTACAGGGGCACGAGCAGTTCTTC
NA	TRBD1	TRBJ1-1	TRBV6-4	CASRADRVGAEAFF	TGTGCCAGCAGAGCTGACAGGGTGGGGGCTGAAGCTTTCTTT
NA	NA	TRBJ2-5	TRBV6-5	CASSHYGETQYF	TGTGCCAGCAGTCACTACGGGGAGACCCAGTACTTC
NA	NA	TRBJ2-3	TRBV12-3/TRBV12-4	CASRNRLTDTQYF	TGTGCCAGCAGAAACCGACTCACAGATACGCAGTATTTT
NA	TRBD1	TRBJ1-5	TRBV7-8	CASSFLQGAWSNQPQHF	TGTGCCAGCAGCTTCCTACAGGGGGCTTGGAGCAATCAGCCCCAGCATTTT
NA	NA	TRBJ1-2	TRBV5-1	CASSLGQNNYGYTF	TGCGCCAGCAGCTTGGGACAGAATAACTATGGCTACACCTTC
NA	NA	TRBJ1-2	TRBV18	CASSPQDRSNGYTF	TGTGCCAGCTCACCCCAAGACAGGTCCAATGGCTACACCTTC
few	NA	TRBJ2-7	TRBV27	CASSSDRNSYEQYF	TGTGCCAGCAGTTCCGACAGGAACTCCTACGAGCAGTACTTC
once	TRBD1	TRBJ1-4	TRBV14	CASSQAGRGTEKLFF	TGTGCCAGCAGCCAAGCCGGCAGGGGGACTGAAAAACTGTTTTTT
NA	TRBD2	TRBJ2-5	TRBV7-2	CASSRLSGGARSETQYF	TGTGCCAGCAGCCGGCTAAGCGGGGGGGCGAGGAGCGAGACCCAGTACTTC
NA	NA	TRBJ1-1	TRBV19	CASSITGGTEAFF	TGTGCCAGTAGTATTACCGGGGGCACTGAAGCTTTCTTT
NA	NA	TRBJ1-1	TRBV9	CASSVDLAGNTEAFF	TGTGCCAGCAGCGTAGATCTCGCAGGGAACACTGAAGCTTTCTTT
NA	TRBD1	TRBJ1-1	TRBV19	CASSRDRVPNTEAFF	TGTGCCAGTAGCCGGGACAGGGTACCCAACACTGAAGCTTTCTTT
few	TRBD1	TRBJ1-1	TRBV5-1	CASSGQGNTEAFF	TGCGCCAGCAGCGGACAGGGAAACACTGAAGCTTTCTTT
NA	TRBD2	TRBJ2-7	TRBV2	CASRGQQTSGGAAQYF	TGTGCCAGCAGGGGCCAGCAAACTAGCGGGGGGGCGGCGCAGTACTTC